This TCR beta chain was captured by sequencing in a study of long-term antiretroviral therapy in people with HIV. Findings and caveats of the study: Every time point showed a repertoire led by clones expanded before ART. Transplant-donor-level diversity was not reached after ART, though diversity increased.

A note on this clone: The target antigen is unknown.

V was trimmed by 6 bases and J by 4 bases, leaving 16 bases between them. The CDR3 contains 14 residues. Germline CDR1 and CDR2: GTSNPN and SVGIG (reference sequence). The assay, immunoSEQ v3.0, was run at survey level. Sequencing of each sample targeted roughly 35,000-55,000 T-cell genomes. Data came from immunoSEQ multiplex PCR; TCRdb stores just in-frame clones and leaves some out. This table holds 30,000 to 40,000 clones, around 97% found once. Sequencing was performed on unsorted PBMCs, taken 6.9 years after starting antiretroviral therapy. The chain links TRBV30 to TRBJ1-3; unclear D gene. The receptor was isolated from a man between 25 and 39 years old with HIV. In DNA, the CDR3 is TGTGCCTGCCCGTCAATGCGAAGGGGAAACACCATATATTTT. Translation: CACPSMRRGNTIYF.